The clone carrying this TCR beta chain has just a few counts. The antigen is undetermined. The record originates from a study of cytomegalovirus exposure and HLA in healthy donors. General observations from the study: Per a later analysis, 15,000 to 20,000 TCR beta sequences showed association with HLA alleles at 0.05 false discovery rate.

Both 60 Vbeta primers and 13 Jbeta primers went into the PCR. Clones were read by immunoSEQ multiplex PCR, and TCRdb kept only the in-frame ones, dropping some. The data show about 150,000 clones, roughly 81% seen once. Trimming removed 2 bases from V and 9 bases from J, with 8 bases in between. CDR3 length: 12 amino acids. CDR1 and CDR2 (germline): MNHNY, SVGAGI (reference sequence). This chain joins TRBV6-6 and TRBJ2-1; D might be TRBD2 (6 bases). Sequencing was performed on PBMCs. This sequence originates from a young man in good health and CMV-seropositive. CDR3 coding DNA: TGTGCCAGCAGTTACAACGGGGGTGAGCAGTTCTTC. Translation: CASSYNGGEQFF.